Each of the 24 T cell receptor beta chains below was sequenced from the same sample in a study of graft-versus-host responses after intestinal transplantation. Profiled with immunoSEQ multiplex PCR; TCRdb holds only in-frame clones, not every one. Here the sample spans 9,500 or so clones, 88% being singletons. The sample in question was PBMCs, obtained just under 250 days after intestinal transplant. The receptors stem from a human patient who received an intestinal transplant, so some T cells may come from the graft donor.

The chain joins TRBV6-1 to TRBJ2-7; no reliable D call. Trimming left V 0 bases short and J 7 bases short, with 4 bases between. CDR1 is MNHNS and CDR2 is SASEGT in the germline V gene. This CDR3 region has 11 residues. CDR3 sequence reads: CASSEAWEQYF. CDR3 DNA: TGTGCCAGCAGTGAAGCCTGGGAGCAGTACTTC.

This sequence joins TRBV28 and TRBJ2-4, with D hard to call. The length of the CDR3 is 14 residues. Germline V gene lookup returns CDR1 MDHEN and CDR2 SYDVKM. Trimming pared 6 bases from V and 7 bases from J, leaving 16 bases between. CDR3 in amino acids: CASSLTLVGNIQYF. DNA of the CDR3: TGTGCCAGCAGCTTGACCCTGGTCGGGAACATTCAGTACTTC. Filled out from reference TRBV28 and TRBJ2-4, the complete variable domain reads DVKVTQSSRYLVKRTGEKVFLECVQDMDHENMFWYRQDPGLGLRLIYFSYDVKMKEKGDIPEGYSVSREKKERFSLILESASTNQTSMYLCASSLTLVGNIQYFGAGTRLSVL.

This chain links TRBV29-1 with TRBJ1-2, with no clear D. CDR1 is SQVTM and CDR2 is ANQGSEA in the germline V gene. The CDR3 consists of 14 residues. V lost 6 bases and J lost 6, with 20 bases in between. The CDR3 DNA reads TGCAGCGTCCAGTCGCTACCCCTACCCAATGGCTACACCTTC. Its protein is CSVQSLPLPNGYTF.

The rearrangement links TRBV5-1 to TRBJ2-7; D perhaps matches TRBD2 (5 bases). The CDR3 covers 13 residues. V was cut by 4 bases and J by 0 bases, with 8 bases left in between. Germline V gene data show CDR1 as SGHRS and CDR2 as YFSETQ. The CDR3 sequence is CASSPTISYEQYF. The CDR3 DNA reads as TGCGCCAGCAGCCCGACTATCTCCTACGAGCAGTACTTC.

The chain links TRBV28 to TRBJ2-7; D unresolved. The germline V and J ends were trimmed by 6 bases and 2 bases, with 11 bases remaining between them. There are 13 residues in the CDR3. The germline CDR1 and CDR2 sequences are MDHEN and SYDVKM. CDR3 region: CASRPSDTYEQYF. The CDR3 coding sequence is TGTGCCAGCAGACCCAGTGATACCTACGAGCAGTACTTC.

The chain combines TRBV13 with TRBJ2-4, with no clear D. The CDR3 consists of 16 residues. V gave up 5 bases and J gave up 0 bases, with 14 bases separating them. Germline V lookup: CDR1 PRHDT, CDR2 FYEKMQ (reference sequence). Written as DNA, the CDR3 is TGTGCCAGCAGCCCCACTGGAGTTCTAGCCAAAAACATTCAGTACTTC. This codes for CASSPTGVLAKNIQYF.

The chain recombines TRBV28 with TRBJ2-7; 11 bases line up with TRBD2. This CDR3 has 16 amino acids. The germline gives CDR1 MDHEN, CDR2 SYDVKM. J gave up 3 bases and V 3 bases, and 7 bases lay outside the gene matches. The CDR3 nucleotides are TGTGCCAGCAGTTTGCCCCGACTAGCGGGAATCTACGAGCAGTACTTC. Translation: CASSLPRLAGIYEQYF.

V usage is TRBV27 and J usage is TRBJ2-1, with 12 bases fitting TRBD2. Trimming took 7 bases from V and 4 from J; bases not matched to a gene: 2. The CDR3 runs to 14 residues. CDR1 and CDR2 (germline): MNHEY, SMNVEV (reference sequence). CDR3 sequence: CASMTSGGYNEQFF. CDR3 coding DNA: TGTGCCAGCATGACTAGCGGGGGTTACAATGAGCAGTTCTTC.

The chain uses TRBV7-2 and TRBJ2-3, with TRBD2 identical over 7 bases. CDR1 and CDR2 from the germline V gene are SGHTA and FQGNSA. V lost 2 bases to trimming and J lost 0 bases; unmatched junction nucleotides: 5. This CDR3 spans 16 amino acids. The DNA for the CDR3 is TGTGCCAGCAGCTTACGTCTAGCGGAGAGCACAGATACGCAGTATTTT. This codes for CASSLRLAESTDTQYF. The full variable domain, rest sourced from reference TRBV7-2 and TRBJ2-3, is GAGVSQSPSNKVTEKGKDVELRCDPISGHTALYWYRQSLGQGLEFLIYFQGNSAPDKSGLPSDRFSAERTGGSVSTLTIQRTQQEDSAVYLCASSLRLAESTDTQYFGPGTRLTVL.

Here the CDR3 DNA reads TGTGCCAGTAGTATAGTGTCCCTTAGCGGGAGGTACAATGAGCAGTTCTTC. Encoded protein: CASSIVSLSGRYNEQFF. The rearrangement joins TRBV19 to TRBJ2-1, with 10 bases that match TRBD2. V lost 1 base to trimming and J lost 4 bases; unmatched junction nucleotides: 7. The CDR3 totals 17 residues. The germline V gene has CDR1 LNHDA and CDR2 SQIVND (reference sequence). The full variable domain, its missing parts supplied by reference TRBV19 and TRBJ2-1, is DGGITQSPKYLFRKEGQNVTLSCEQNLNHDAMYWYRQDPGQGLRLIYYSQIVNDFQKGDIAEGYSVSREKKESFPLTVTSAQKNPTAFYLCASSIVSLSGRYNEQFFGPGTRLTVL.

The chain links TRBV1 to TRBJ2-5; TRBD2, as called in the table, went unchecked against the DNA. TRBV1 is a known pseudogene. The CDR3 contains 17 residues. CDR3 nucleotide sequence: TGCACCAGCCGACCGGGACTAGCGAATGATTGGGAGGAGACCCAGTACTTC. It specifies CTSRPGLANDWEETQYF.

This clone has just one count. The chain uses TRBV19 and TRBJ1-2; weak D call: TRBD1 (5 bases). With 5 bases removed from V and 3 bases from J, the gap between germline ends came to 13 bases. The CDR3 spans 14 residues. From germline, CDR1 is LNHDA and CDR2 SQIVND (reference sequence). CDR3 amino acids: CASSWSLGDYGYTF. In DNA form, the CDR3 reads TGTGCCAGTAGTTGGTCCCTGGGGGACTATGGCTACACCTTC.

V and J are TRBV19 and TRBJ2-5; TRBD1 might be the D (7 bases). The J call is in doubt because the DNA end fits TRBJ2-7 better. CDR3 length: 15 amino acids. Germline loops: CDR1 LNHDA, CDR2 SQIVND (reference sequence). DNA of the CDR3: TGTGCCAGTAGTATAAGGGGGGACAGAGCCTACGAGCAGTACTTC. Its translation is CASSIRGDRAYEQYF.

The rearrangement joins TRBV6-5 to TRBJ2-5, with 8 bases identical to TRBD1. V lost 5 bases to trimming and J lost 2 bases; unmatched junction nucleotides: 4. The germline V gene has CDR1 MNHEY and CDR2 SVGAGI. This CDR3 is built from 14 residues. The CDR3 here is CASSQDRVQETQYF. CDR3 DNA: TGTGCCAGCAGTCAGGACAGGGTGCAAGAGACCCAGTACTTC.

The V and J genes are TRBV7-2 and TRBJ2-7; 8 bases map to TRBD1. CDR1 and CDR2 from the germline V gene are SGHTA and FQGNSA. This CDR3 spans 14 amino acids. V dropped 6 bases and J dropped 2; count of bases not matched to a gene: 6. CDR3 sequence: CASRQGGQAYEQYF. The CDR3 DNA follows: TGTGCCAGCAGACAGGGGGGACAGGCCTACGAGCAGTACTTC.

CDR3 DNA: TGTGCCAGCAGTACGGACAACTCCGAGCAGTACTTC. This gives the protein CASSTDNSEQYF. This chain links TRBV2 with TRBJ2-7; D might be TRBD1 (5 bases). V gave up 5 bases and J gave up 6 bases, with 11 bases separating them. From germline, CDR1 is SNHLY and CDR2 FYNNEI. The CDR3 has 12 amino acids.

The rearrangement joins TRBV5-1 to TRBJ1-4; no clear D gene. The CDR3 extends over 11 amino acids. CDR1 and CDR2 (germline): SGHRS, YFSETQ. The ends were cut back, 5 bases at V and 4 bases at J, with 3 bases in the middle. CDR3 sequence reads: CASRNNEKLFF. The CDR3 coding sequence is TGCGCCAGCAGGAATAATGAAAAACTGTTTTTT.

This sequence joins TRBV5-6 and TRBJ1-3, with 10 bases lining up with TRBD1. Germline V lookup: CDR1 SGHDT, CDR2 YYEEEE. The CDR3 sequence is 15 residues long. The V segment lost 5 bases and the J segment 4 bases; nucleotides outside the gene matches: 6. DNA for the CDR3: TGTGCCAGCAGTTGGGGACAGGGGCGAGGAAACACCATATATTTT. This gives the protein CASSWGQGRGNTIYF.

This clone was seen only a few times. The CDR3 loop reads CASSPKGNRAYEQYF. Here the CDR3 DNA reads TGTGCCAGCAGCCCGAAGGGGAATCGGGCCTACGAGCAGTACTTC. This chain joins TRBV7-9 and TRBJ2-7; possible D gene TRBD1, 5 bases. There are 15 residues in the CDR3. Between the trimmed V and J ends, which lost 5 bases and 2 bases, there was a span of 16 bases. Per germline, CDR1 SEHNR and CDR2 FQNEAQ (reference sequence).

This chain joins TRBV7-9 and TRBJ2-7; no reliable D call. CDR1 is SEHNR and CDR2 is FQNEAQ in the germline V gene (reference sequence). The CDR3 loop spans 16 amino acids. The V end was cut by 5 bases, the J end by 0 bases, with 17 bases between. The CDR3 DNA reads TGTGCCAGCAGCCGTACGTGGGGAATTTTCTCCTACGAGCAGTACTTC. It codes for CASSRTWGIFSYEQYF.

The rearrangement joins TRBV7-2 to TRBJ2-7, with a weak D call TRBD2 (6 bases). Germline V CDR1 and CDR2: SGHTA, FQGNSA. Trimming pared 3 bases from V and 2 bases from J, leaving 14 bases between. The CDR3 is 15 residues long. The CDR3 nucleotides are TGTGCCAGCAGCTTTGAGCCCGGGAGCCCCTACGAGCAGTACTTC. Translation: CASSFEPGSPYEQYF.

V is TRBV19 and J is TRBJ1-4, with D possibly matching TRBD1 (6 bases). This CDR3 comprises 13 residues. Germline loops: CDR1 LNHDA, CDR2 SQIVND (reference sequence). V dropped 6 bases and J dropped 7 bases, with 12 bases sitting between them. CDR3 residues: CASSPGALEKLFF. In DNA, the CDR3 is TGTGCCAGTAGCCCGGGGGCGCTTGAAAAACTGTTTTTT.

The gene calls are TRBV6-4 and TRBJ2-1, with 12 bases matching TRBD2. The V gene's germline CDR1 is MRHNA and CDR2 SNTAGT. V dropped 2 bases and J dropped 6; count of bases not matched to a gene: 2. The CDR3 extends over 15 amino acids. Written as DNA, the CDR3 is TGTGCCAGCAGTGACGAGACTAGCGGGAGCAATGAGCAGTTCTTC. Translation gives CASSDETSGSNEQFF.

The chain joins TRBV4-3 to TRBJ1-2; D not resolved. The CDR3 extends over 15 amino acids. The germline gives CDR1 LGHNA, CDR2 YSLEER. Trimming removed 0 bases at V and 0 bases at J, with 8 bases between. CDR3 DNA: TGCGCCAGCAGCCAAGATAGTCGGACTAACTATGGCTACACCTTC. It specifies CASSQDSRTNYGYTF.